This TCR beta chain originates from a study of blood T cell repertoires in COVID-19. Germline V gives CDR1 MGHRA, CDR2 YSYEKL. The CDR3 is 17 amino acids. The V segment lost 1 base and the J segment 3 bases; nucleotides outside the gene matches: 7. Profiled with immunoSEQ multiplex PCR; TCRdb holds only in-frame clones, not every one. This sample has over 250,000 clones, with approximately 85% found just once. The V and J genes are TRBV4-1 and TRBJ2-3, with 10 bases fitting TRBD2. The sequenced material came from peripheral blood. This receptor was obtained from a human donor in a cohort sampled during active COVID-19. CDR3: CASSQGPSGRRTDTQYF. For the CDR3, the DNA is TGCGCCAGCAGCCAAGGCCCTAGCGGGAGAAGAACAGATACGCAGTATTTT.